The 11 T cell receptor beta chains listed next were all sequenced from one sample in a study of blood T cell repertoires in COVID-19. Clones were read by immunoSEQ multiplex PCR, and TCRdb kept only the in-frame ones, dropping some. Found here are about 250,000 clones, around 85% of them singletons; the top ten hold 4.5% to 6%. The sample was peripheral blood. The receptors derive from a man aged 50 to 60 with active or convalescent COVID-19.

The J gene is TRBJ1-2, the V gene TRBV6-5; 8 positions match TRBD1. The J segment lost 7 bases and the V segment lost 4 bases, leaving 8 bases of the junction unmatched. The CDR3 has 14 amino acids. The germline V gene has CDR1 MNHEY and CDR2 SVGAGI. The CDR3 reads CASSLQGALSGYTF. CDR3 DNA: TGTGCCAGCAGTTTGCAGGGGGCTCTGAGTGGCTACACCTTC.

The chain recombines TRBV28 with TRBJ2-3, with a weak D call TRBD1 (6 bases). The germline V gene encodes CDR1 MDHEN and CDR2 SYDVKM. There are 15 residues in the CDR3. Deletions cut 4 bases from V and 0 bases from J, with 11 bases between. The CDR3 loop is CASSSGQLSTDTQYF. CDR3 bases: TGTGCCAGCAGTTCCGGACAGTTGAGCACAGATACGCAGTATTTT.

The CDR3 DNA reads TGCGCCAGCAGCCAAGGGAGTAGCGGGAGGGCCAGGTACGAGCAGTACTTC. Its protein product is CASSQGSSGRARYEQYF. V gene TRBV4-1 combines with J gene TRBJ2-7; TRBD2 aligns across 11 bases. Per the germline V gene, CDR1 is MGHRA and CDR2 is YSYEKL. V was pared by 1 base and J by 4 bases, with 9 bases of the junction left unmatched. The CDR3 loop spans 17 amino acids.

The V gene is TRBV15, the J gene TRBJ2-7; 7 bases agree with TRBD2. CDR1 and CDR2 from the germline V gene are LNHNV and YYDKDF (reference sequence). CDR3 length equals 15 residues. V lost 1 base and J lost 2; bases outside the gene matches: 5. For the CDR3, the DNA is TGTGCCACCAGCAGAGCCCGGGGGGAAGCCTACGAGCAGTACTTC. Translated, it gives CATSRARGEAYEQYF.

The J gene is TRBJ1-2, the V gene TRBV19; D might be TRBD1 (6 bases). The CDR3 has 19 amino acids. The germline gives CDR1 LNHDA, CDR2 SQIVND (reference sequence). V dropped 5 bases and J dropped 0 bases, with 25 bases sitting between them. The CDR3 loop is CASSVDFRGLGPTNYGYTF. DNA of the CDR3: TGTGCCAGTAGTGTGGATTTCAGGGGTCTTGGGCCCACTAACTATGGCTACACCTTC.

The chain is built from TRBV5-6 and TRBJ2-1; 13 bases fit TRBD2. V was pared by 4 bases and J by 9 bases, with 10 bases of the junction left unmatched. CDR3 length: 16 residues. Germline loops: CDR1 SGHDT, CDR2 YYEEEE. The CDR3 DNA sequence: TGTGCCAGCAGCACCAGGACTAGCGGGGGATGGGGTGAGCAGTTCTTC. This sequence encodes CASSTRTSGGWGEQFF.

The genes are TRBV10-3 and TRBJ2-7; 7 nucleotides line up with TRBD1. Per germline, CDR1 ENHRY and CDR2 SYGVKD. The V gene end was trimmed by 11 bases and the J gene end by 3 bases; junction bases not matched to a gene: 4. The CDR3 is 11 amino acids. DNA for the CDR3: TGTGCCGTCCGGGACAGCTACGAGCAGTACTTC. This sequence encodes CAVRDSYEQYF.

This clone turned up a few times. This sequence joins TRBV7-2 and TRBJ2-7, with a weak D call TRBD1 (6 bases). CDR1 is SGHTA, CDR2 FQGNSA, per germline. The CDR3 has 14 residues. V was cut by 2 bases and J by 0 bases, with 8 bases left in between. This CDR3 reads CASSLQGSSYEQYF. In DNA, the CDR3 is TGTGCCAGCAGCTTACAGGGGAGCTCCTACGAGCAGTACTTC.

V gene TRBV11-1 combines with J gene TRBJ1-1; no reliable D call. The CDR3 has 14 amino acids. V was clipped by 5 bases and J by 5 bases, with 15 bases between them. Germline V gives CDR1 SGHAT, CDR2 FQDESV (reference sequence). CDR3 coding DNA: TGTGCCAGCAGCCGAAGAGTAGCGGGAACTGAAGCTTTCTTT. It translates to CASSRRVAGTEAFF.

The table lists this clone with a count of one. The V and J genes are TRBV11-2 and TRBJ1-1; the match to TRBD1 covers 7 bases. Germline-derived CDR1 and CDR2 are SGHAT and FQNNGV. The CDR3 is 15 amino acids. The V gene end was trimmed by 4 bases and the J gene end by 6 bases; junction bases not matched to a gene: 11. In DNA, the CDR3 is TGTGCCAGCAGCTCCCGACAGGGTAGTGTATCTGAAGCTTTCTTT. It encodes CASSSRQGSVSEAFF.

This clone was recorded only once. The J gene is TRBJ2-6, the V gene TRBV28, with D uncertain. Trimming cost V 5 bases and J 1 base, with 6 bases left between them. This CDR3 contains 14 residues. Germline CDR1 MDHEN, CDR2 SYDVKM. This CDR3 is CASSTTSGANVLTF. The CDR3 nucleotides are TGTGCCAGCAGTACTACTTCTGGGGCCAACGTCCTGACTTTC.